Sequencing of this TCR beta chain was carried out in a study of blood T cell repertoires in COVID-19. As for the study in general: COVID-19 samples, acute and convalescent, were from the United States, Italy and Spain. The cDNA or gDNA used as material had been derived from T cells, B-cell-depleted T cells, or PBMCs.

As processed by the authors: Nucleated cell number was recorded as an estimate derived from reference gene primer amplification. Generated by immunoSEQ multiplex PCR, the TCRdb table keeps only in-frame clones and is missing some. The D gene and trimming were derived from the DNA, and the V and J assignments and clone size from that table. Among 90,000 or so clones listed, 89% were seen once. Trimming left V 3 bases short and J 4 bases short, with 12 bases between. This CDR3 has 15 residues. The sequencing sample was made of peripheral blood. The receptor was isolated from a woman older than 75 with active COVID-19. The genes are TRBV23-1 and TRBJ2-2, with a weak D call TRBD2 (5 bases). TRBV23-1 has ORF status, its function being uncertain. CDR3 sequence (DNA): TGCGCCAGCAGTCAGTCAAGGACTCCCACCGGGGAGCTGTTTTTT. Translation gives CASSQSRTPTGELFF.